These T cell receptor beta chains were read from a single sample in a study of blood T cells in healthy people across ages. Each CDR3 protein gets one entry after TCRdb re-called the 5' RACE reads with MiXCR. This table holds hundreds of thousands of distinct CDR3 sequences, approximately 60% found once. The sequenced sample consisted of blood. These receptors came from a man aged 35 to 55 in good health. Both conserved end residues are part of each CDR3. Fields, in order: J gene, V gene, CDR3 length, CDR3 protein.

j_gene: TRBJ2-3; v_gene: TRBV7-2; len: 11; CDR3aa: CASSSLCGQYF
j_gene: .; v_gene: TRBV6-5; len: 13; CDR3aa: CASSYGPADEQYF
j_gene: TRBJ2-2; v_gene: TRBV28; len: 13; CDR3aa: CASSPGTTGELFF
j_gene: TRBJ1-6; v_gene: TRBV5-1; len: 16; CDR3aa: CASSTGRGSGNSPLHF
j_gene: TRBJ2-5; v_gene: TRBV20-1; len: 19; CDR3aa: CSAETGTSGRARASETQYF
j_gene: TRBJ1-1; v_gene: TRBV5-1; len: 15; CDR3aa: CASRLGGELGTEAFF
j_gene: TRBJ2-3; v_gene: TRBV7-2; len: 16; CDR3aa: CASSLRVNLRTDTQYF
j_gene: TRBJ2-7; v_gene: TRBV28; len: 14; CDR3aa: CASSATGTHYEQYF
j_gene: TRBJ1-2; v_gene: TRBV28; len: 13; CDR3aa: CASRHGTGYGYTF
j_gene: TRBJ1-2; v_gene: TRBV5-1; len: 15; CDR3aa: CASSIDRAPNYGYTF
j_gene: TRBJ2-5; v_gene: TRBV15; len: 15; CDR3aa: CATSPRRRGQETQYF
j_gene: TRBJ2-7; v_gene: TRBV20-1; len: 15; CDR3aa: CSARPLVGGIYEQYF
j_gene: TRBJ1-1; v_gene: TRBV7-2; len: 15; CDR3aa: CASSPPGAGYTEAFF
j_gene: TRBJ2-3; v_gene: TRBV24-1; len: 14; CDR3aa: CATSLHRGTDTQYF
j_gene: TRBJ2-7; v_gene: TRBV6-5; len: 13; CDR3aa: CASSLDGRTEQYF
j_gene: TRBJ2-7; v_gene: TRBV6-6; len: 13; CDR3aa: CASSYSIGYEQYF
j_gene: TRBJ2-3; v_gene: TRBV18; len: 15; CDR3aa: CASSRSQAGTDTQYF
j_gene: TRBJ2-6; v_gene: TRBV28; len: 16; CDR3aa: CASSLLESSGANVLTF
j_gene: TRBJ1-1; v_gene: TRBV6-2/TRBV6-3; len: 17; CDR3aa: CASSGQGVKELRTEAFF
j_gene: TRBJ2-1; v_gene: TRBV12-3/TRBV12-4; len: 16; CDR3aa: CASSHGTSGNYNEQFF
j_gene: TRBJ1-5; v_gene: TRBV6-6; len: 17; CDR3aa: CASSYGGRVGSNQPQHF
j_gene: TRBJ1-2; v_gene: TRBV25-1; len: 14; CDR3aa: CASSESGVPYVYTF
j_gene: TRBJ2-1; v_gene: TRBV6-1; len: 16; CDR3aa: CASSEVGRASYNEQFF
j_gene: TRBJ2-3; v_gene: TRBV7-3; len: 13; CDR3aa: CASSQGVPDTQYF
j_gene: TRBJ2-1; v_gene: TRBV4-2; len: 20; CDR3aa: CASSHGGTSGRMVSYNEQFF
j_gene: TRBJ2-5; v_gene: TRBV4-2; len: 18; CDR3aa: CASSQPLAGGPSGKTQYF
j_gene: TRBJ2-3; v_gene: TRBV2; len: 15; CDR3aa: CASSVTGERADTQYF
j_gene: TRBJ1-4; v_gene: TRBV4-1; len: 15; CDR3aa: CASSARDSGLPKLFF
j_gene: TRBJ2-1; v_gene: TRBV12-3/TRBV12-4; len: 15; CDR3aa: CATRPTGLAINEQFF
j_gene: TRBJ2-1; v_gene: TRBV20-1; len: 14; CDR3aa: CRPSNPGLDFEQFF
j_gene: TRBJ2-5; v_gene: TRBV5-5; len: 13; CDR3aa: CASARKLDNEQYF
j_gene: TRBJ2-3; v_gene: TRBV29-1; len: 15; CDR3aa: CSAGRSAGDTDTQYF
j_gene: TRBJ2-3; v_gene: TRBV20-1; len: 14; CDR3aa: CSAPLAGVSDTQYF
j_gene: TRBJ2-3; v_gene: TRBV11-3; len: 14; CDR3aa: CASSSGQNTDTQYF
j_gene: TRBJ2-6; v_gene: TRBV11-2; len: 14; CDR3aa: CASSLEVGANVLTF
j_gene: TRBJ2-5; v_gene: TRBV20-1; len: 14; CDR3aa: CSARVRDYQETQYF
j_gene: TRBJ2-5; v_gene: TRBV3-1; len: 14; CDR3aa: CASSHLGPQETQYF
j_gene: TRBJ1-1; v_gene: TRBV14; len: 16; CDR3aa: CASSQESGRGMTEAFF
j_gene: TRBJ2-1; v_gene: TRBV24-1; len: 16; CDR3aa: CATSDTSGTRYNEQFF
j_gene: TRBJ2-4; v_gene: TRBV7-2; len: 15; CDR3aa: CASSLASLAKNIQYF
j_gene: TRBJ2-5; v_gene: TRBV15; len: 16; CDR3aa: CATSRDGLAYQETQYF
j_gene: TRBJ2-7; v_gene: TRBV20-1; len: 12; CDR3aa: CSARFGVQEQYF